This T cell receptor beta chain derives from a study of blood T cell repertoires in COVID-19. Whole-study context: Samples came from the United States, Italy and Spain, spanning acute and convalescent COVID-19.

Authors' methods: Estimation of nucleated cell counts was performed using reference gene primer amplification. Generated by immunoSEQ multiplex PCR, the TCRdb table keeps only in-frame clones and is missing some. V and J calls and clone size come straight from that table; D and trimming were deduced from the DNA. This sample has a few hundred thousand clones, with under 85% found just once. This CDR3 has 15 amino acids. Looked up from germline, CDR1 is LGHNA and CDR2 is YSLEER. Trimming removed 0 bases at V and 2 bases at J, with 10 bases between. All enrollees were roughly 18 to 100 years old and from 25 or so US areas. Before being deemed recovered, Cohort 3 donors had two negative PCRs, clearance, or symptom resolution.

The sequence derives from a woman aged 50 to 60 who had recovered from COVID-19. The chain joins TRBV4-3 to TRBJ1-2; tentative D call: TRBD1 (6 bases). Sequencing was carried out using PBMCs or T cells enriched from blood (not recorded which). The CDR3: CASSQDFTGNYGYTF. CDR3 bases: TGCGCCAGCAGCCAAGATTTTACAGGGAACTATGGCTACACCTTC.